This is a list of T cell receptor beta chains from one sample in a study of Ad26.COV2.S vaccination and SARS-CoV-2 variants. Assay used: immunoSEQ multiplex PCR; TCRdb lists only in-frame clones, some missing. Of 400,000 to 450,000 clones in the sample, roughly 90% were seen once. Here the sequenced sample was peripheral blood, taken in a trial of Ad26.COV2.S vaccine versus placebo. These receptors all stem from a person aged 18-60 years who received the Ad26.COV2.S COVID-19 vaccine or a placebo. CDR3s include the opening cysteine and the closing phenylalanine or tryptophan. Fields, in order: CDR3 length, J gene, V gene, CDR3 protein.

13,TRBJ1-5,TRBV6-5,CASSYSLSQPQHF
16,TRBJ2-5,TRBV30,CAWSVGWLAAQETQYF
13,TRBJ2-3,TRBV19,CASTASYADTQYF
15,TRBJ2-3,TRBV28,CASSPGTAPTDTQYF
16,TRBJ2-7,TRBV10-1,CASSTGTSGRPYEQYF
17,TRBJ1-5,TRBV23-1,CASSQYENILGNQPQHF
14,TRBJ2-7,TRBV5-1,CASSFYGGPYEQYF
13,TRBJ2-7,TRBV6-2/TRBV6-3,CASSKGGNYEQYF
15,TRBJ1-2,TRBV21-1,CASSKAVVWSGGYTF
16,TRBJ2-1,TRBV14,CASSPNLGGGFWAQFF
19,TRBJ2-1,TRBV6-4,CASSPGTSGPEQRYNEQFF
12,TRBJ2-7,TRBV6-4,CASSETGGRQYF
13,TRBJ2-5,TRBV5-5,CASSSGTGWTQYF
14,TRBJ2-3,TRBV29-1,CSVMSGGNTDTQYF
15,TRBJ2-5,TRBV5-6,CASSWTRTGRETQYF
16,TRBJ2-7,TRBV5-8,CASSRHQPVSTYEQYF
17,TRBJ1-3,TRBV4-3,CASSQGTGSFSGNTIYF
13,TRBJ2-3,TRBV4-3,CASSQGRTDTQYF
14,TRBJ2-5,TRBV7-9,CASSLGLPGETQYF
14,TRBJ1-1,TRBV6-4,CASSDSGRAGEAFF
15,TRBJ2-7,TRBV28,CASSLDGTGIYEQYF
13,TRBJ1-6,TRBV5-1,CASREDRNSPLHF
20,TRBJ1-5,TRBV14,CASKRKTPGQGGNSNQPQHF
17,TRBJ2-1,TRBV6-2/TRBV6-3,CASSYSLAGGDYNEQFF
13,TRBJ1-1,TRBV4-3,CASSPQGNTEAFF
16,TRBJ2-2,TRBV7-8,CASSLAGQGNTGELFF
15,TRBJ2-1,TRBV6-1,CASSDGQGVYNEQFF
17,TRBJ1-3,TRBV14,CASSQVPPTGPGNTIYF
14,TRBJ2-2,TRBV15,CATSPRGLSGELFF
17,TRBJ1-4,TRBV9,CASSVAPVGTTNEKLFF
12,TRBJ1-2,TRBV29-1,CSVGTANYGYTF
14,TRBJ2-2,TRBV5-1,CASSLNPNTGELFF
16,TRBJ2-4,TRBV7-2,CASSLAPSGGANIQYF
14,TRBJ1-2,TRBV14,CASSPQGPGYGYTF
16,TRBJ1-3,TRBV18,CASSEGTIISGNTIYF
19,TRBJ2-1,TRBV4-3,CASSQDRLGTRSSYNEQFF
17,TRBJ1-5,TRBV2,CASSPTRGLTVNQPQHF
13,TRBJ1-1,TRBV12-3/TRBV12-4,CASSLGMNTEAFF
16,TRBJ1-2,TRBV2,CASSDTGTPLNYGYTF
15,TRBJ1-4,TRBV11-2,CASSSNYGPNEKLFF
14,TRBJ1-5,TRBV6-1,CASSEGAGNQPQHF
13,TRBJ1-1,TRBV10-3,CAISESVQTEAFF
21,TRBJ2-3,TRBV4-3,CASSQALFWDSYRTSTDTQYF
16,TRBJ2-2,TRBV12-5,CASGLVHRGVIGELFF
14,TRBJ2-3,TRBV5-4,CASSLGGGADTQYF
12,TRBJ1-1,TRBV7-9,CASSPRGTEAFF
14,TRBJ1-5,TRBV2,CASSRGRDNQPQHF
17,TRBJ2-4,TRBV5-1,CASSRERETGRENIQYF